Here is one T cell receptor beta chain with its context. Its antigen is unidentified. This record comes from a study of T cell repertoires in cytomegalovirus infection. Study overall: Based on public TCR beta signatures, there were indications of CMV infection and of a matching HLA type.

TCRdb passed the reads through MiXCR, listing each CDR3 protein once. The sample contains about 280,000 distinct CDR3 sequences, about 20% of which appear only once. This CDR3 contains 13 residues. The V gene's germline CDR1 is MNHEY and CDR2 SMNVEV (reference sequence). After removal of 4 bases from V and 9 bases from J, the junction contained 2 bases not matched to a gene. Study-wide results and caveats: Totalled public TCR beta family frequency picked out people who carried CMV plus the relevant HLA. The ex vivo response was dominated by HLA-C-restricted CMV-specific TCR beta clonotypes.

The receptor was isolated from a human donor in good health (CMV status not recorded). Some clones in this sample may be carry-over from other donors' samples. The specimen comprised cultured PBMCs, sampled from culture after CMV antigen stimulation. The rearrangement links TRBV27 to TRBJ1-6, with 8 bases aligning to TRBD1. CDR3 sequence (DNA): TGTGCCAGCAGTTGGCAGGGGGCTTCACCCCTCCACTTT. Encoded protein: CASSWQGASPLHF.